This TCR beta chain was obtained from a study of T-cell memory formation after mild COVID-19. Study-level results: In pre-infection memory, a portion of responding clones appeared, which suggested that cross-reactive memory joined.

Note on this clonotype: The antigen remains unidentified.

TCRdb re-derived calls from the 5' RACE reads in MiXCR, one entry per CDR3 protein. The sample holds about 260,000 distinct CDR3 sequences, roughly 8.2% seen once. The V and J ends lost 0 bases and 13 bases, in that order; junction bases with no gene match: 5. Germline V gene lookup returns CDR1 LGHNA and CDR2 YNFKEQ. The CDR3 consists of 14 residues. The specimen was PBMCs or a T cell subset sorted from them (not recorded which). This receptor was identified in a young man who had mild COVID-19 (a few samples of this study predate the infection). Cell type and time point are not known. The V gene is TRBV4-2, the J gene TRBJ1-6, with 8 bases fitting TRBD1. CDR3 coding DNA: TGTGCCAGCAGCCAAGAGGACAGGGCGATGCCCCTCCACTTT. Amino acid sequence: CASSQEDRAMPLHF.